This T cell receptor (beta chain) derives from a study of persistence of HIV-infected CD4 T cells. Points on this clone: Its antigen is not identified.

Overlapping HIV-1 Gag 15-mer peptides at approximately 1 ug per peptide per mL were used. CD4+ T cells upregulating both CD40 ligand and CD69 were sorted as responding cells. V was cut by 1 base and J by 5 bases, with 5 bases left in between. CDR1 and CDR2 (germline): DFQATT, SNEGSKA (reference sequence). There are 11 residues in the CDR3. Sequencing used immunoSEQ version 4 in survey mode. Measured with immunoSEQ multiplex PCR; TCRdb has only the in-frame clones, and not every one. The sample contains fewer than 15,000 clones, roughly 66% of which appear only once. This material consisted of CD4+ T cells sorted from PBMCs after approximately 19-hour stimulation, taken from a patient who received antiretroviral therapy. The chain links TRBV20-1 to TRBJ2-5; a possible D gene is TRBD2 (5 bases). The clonotype comes from an adult man with HIV who was CMV-seropositive. The CDR3 nucleotides are TGCAGTGCTAGAGCGGGGGAGACCCAGTACTTC. Protein product: CSARAGETQYF.